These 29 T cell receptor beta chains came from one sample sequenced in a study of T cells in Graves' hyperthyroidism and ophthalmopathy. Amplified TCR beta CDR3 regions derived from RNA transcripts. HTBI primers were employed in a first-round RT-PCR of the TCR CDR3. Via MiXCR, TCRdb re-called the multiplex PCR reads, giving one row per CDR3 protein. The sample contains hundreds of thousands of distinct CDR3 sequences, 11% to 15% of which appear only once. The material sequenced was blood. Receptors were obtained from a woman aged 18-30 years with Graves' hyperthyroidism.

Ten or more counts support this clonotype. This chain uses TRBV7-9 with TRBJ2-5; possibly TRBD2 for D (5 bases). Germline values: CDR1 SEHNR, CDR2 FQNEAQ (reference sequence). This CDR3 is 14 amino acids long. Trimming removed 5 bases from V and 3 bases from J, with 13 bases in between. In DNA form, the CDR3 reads TGTGCCAGCAGCCCGCTTACTAGAAAAGAGACCCAGTACTTC. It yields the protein CASSPLTRKETQYF. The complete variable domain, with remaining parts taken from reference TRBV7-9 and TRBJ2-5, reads DTGVSQNPRHKITKRGQNVTFRCDPISEHNRLYWYRQTLGQGPEFLTYFQNEAQLEKSRLLSDRFSAERPKGSFSTLEIQRTEQGDSAMYLCASSPLTRKETQYFGPGTRLLVL.

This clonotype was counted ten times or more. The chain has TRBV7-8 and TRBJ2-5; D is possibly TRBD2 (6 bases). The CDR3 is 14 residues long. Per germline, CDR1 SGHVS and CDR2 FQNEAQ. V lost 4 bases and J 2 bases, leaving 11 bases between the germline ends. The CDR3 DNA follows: TGTGCCAGCAGCTCCCGGGACTGGCAAGAGACCCAGTACTTC. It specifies CASSSRDWQETQYF.

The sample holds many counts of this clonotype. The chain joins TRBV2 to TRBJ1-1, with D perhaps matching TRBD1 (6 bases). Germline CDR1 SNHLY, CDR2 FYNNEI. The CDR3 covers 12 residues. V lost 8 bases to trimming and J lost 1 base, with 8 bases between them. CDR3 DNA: TGTGCCAGCTTCAGGGGGAACACTGAAGCTTTCTTT. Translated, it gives CASFRGNTEAFF.

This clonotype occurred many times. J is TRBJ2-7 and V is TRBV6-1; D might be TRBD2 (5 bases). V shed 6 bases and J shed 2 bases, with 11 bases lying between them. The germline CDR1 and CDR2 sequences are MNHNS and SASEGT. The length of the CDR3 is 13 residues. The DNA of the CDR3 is TGTGCCAGCAGCGAATCCGGGGCCTACGAGCAGTACTTC. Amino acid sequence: CASSESGAYEQYF.

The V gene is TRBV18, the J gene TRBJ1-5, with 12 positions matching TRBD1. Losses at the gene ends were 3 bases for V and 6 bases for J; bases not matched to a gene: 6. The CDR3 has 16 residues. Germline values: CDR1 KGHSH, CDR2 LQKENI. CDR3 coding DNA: TGTGCCAGCTCACCCTCGGGACAGGGGGCGGGTCAGCCCCAGCATTTT. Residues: CASSPSGQGAGQPQHF. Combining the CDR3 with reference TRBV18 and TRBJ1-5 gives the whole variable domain NAGVMQNPRHLVRRRGQEARLRCSPMKGHSHVYWYRQLPEEGLKFMVYLQKENIIDESGMPKERFSAEFPKEGPSILRIQQVVRGDSAAYFCASSPSGQGAGQPQHFGDGTRLSIL.

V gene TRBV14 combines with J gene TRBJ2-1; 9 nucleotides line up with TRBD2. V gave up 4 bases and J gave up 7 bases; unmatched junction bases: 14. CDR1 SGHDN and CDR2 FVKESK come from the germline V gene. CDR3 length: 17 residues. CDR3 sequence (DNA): TGTGCCAGCAGCCCTTACCCGGGACTAGCCAGGGGGAATGAGCAGTTCTTC. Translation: CASSPYPGLARGNEQFF.

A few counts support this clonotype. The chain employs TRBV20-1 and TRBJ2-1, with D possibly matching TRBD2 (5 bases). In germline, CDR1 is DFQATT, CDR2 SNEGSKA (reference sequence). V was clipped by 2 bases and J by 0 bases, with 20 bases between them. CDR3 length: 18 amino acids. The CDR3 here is CSARNLAGGLSSYNEQFF. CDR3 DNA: TGCAGTGCTAGAAATTTGGCGGGTGGACTTAGCTCCTACAATGAGCAGTTCTTC.

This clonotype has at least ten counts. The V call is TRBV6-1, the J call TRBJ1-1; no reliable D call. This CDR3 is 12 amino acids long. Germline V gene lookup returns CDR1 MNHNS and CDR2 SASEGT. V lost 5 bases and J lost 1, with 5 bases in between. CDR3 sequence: CASSRANTEAFF. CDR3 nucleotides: TGTGCCAGCAGTAGGGCGAACACTGAAGCTTTCTTT.

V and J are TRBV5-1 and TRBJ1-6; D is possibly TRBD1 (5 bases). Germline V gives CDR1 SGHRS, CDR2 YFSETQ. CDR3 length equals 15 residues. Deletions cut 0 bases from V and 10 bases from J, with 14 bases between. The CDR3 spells CASSLVSRQTSPLHF. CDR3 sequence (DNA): TGCGCCAGCAGCTTGGTCTCGCGACAGACGTCACCCCTCCACTTT. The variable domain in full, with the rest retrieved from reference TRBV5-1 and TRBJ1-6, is KAGVTQTPRYLIKTRGQQVTLSCSPISGHRSVSWYQQTPGQGLQFLFEYFSETQRNKGNFPGRFSGRQFSNSRSEMNVSTLELGDSALYLCASSLVSRQTSPLHFGNGTRLTVT.

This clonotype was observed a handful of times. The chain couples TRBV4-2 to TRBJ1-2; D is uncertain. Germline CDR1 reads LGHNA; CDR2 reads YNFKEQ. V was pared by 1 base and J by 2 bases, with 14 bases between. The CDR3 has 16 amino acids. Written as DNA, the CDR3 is TGTGCCAGCAGCCAAGTAGGACCTACAGAAAACTATGGCTACACCTTC. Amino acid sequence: CASSQVGPTENYGYTF.

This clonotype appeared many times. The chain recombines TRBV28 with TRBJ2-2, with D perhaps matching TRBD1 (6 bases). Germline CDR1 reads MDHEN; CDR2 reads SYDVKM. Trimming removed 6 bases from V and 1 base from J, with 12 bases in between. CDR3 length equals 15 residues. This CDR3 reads CASRTSTGNTGELFF. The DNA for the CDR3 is TGTGCCAGCAGAACCTCGACAGGGAACACCGGGGAGCTGTTTTTT.

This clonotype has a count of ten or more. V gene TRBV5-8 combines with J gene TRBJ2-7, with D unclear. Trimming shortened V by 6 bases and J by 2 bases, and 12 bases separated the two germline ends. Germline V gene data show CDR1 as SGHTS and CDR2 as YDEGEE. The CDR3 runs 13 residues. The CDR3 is CASISRETYEQYF. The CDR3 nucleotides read TGTGCCAGCATCAGCAGAGAAACCTACGAGCAGTACTTC.

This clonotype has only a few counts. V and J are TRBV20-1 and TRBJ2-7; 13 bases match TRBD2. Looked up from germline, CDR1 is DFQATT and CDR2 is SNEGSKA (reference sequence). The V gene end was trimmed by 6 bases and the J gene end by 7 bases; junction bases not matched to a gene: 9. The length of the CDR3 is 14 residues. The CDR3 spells CSASGLAGVGEQYF. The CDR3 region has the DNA TGCAGTGCAAGTGGACTAGCGGGAGTCGGAGAGCAGTACTTC.

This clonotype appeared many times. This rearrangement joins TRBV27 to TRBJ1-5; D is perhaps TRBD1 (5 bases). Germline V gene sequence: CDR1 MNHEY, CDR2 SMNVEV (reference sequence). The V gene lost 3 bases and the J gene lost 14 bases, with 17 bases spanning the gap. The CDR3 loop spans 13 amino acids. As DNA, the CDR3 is TGTGCCAGCAGTTTGGTTCGAGACAGACCTAAGCATTTT. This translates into CASSLVRDRPKHF.

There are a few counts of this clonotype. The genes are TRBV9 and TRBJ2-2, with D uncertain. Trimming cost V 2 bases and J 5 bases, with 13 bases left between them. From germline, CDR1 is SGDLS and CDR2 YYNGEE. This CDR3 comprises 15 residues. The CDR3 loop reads CASSVEGQWTGELFF. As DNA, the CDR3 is TGTGCCAGCAGCGTGGAAGGTCAATGGACCGGGGAGCTGTTTTTT.

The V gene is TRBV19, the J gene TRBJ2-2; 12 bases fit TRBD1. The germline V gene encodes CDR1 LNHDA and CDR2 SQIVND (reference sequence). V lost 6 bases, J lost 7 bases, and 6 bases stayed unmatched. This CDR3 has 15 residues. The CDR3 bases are TGTGCCAGTAGAGCGGGGACAGGGGGCGTCGGGGAGCTGTTTTTT. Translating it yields CASRAGTGGVGELFF.

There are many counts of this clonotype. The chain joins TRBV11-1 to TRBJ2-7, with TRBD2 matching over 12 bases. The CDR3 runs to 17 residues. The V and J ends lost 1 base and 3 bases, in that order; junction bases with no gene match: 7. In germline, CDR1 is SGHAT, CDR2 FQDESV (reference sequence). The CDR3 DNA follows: TGTGCCAGCAGCTTAGACCTTAGGACTAGCGGGAACTACGAGCAGTACTTC. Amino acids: CASSLDLRTSGNYEQYF.

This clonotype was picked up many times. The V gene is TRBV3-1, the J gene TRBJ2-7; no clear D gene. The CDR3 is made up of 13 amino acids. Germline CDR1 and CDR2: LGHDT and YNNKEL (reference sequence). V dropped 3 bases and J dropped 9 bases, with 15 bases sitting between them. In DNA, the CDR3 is TGTGCCAGCAGCCATGCAGTTACGATCGCGCAGTACTTC. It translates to CASSHAVTIAQYF.

The CDR3 DNA sequence: TGTGCCAGTAGGACCGACATCTATGGCTACACCTTC. Its translation: CASRTDIYGYTF. The chain is built from TRBV19 and TRBJ1-2; D is unclear. CDR1 is LNHDA and CDR2 is SQIVND in the germline V gene (reference sequence). V was trimmed by 6 bases and J by 4 bases, leaving 9 bases between them. The CDR3 is 12 amino acids. The complete variable domain, with remaining parts taken from reference TRBV19 and TRBJ1-2, reads DGGITQSPKYLFRKEGQNVTLSCEQNLNHDAMYWYRQDPGQGLRLIYYSQIVNDFQKGDIAEGYSVSREKKESFPLTVTSAQKNPTAFYLCASRTDIYGYTFGSGTRLTVV.

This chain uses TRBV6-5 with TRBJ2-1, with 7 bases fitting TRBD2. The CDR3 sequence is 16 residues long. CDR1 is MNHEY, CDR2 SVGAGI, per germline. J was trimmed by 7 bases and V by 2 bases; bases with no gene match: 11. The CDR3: CASSYGRGVYTNEQFF. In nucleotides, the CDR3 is TGTGCCAGCAGTTACGGGAGGGGTGTTTACACGAATGAGCAGTTCTTC.

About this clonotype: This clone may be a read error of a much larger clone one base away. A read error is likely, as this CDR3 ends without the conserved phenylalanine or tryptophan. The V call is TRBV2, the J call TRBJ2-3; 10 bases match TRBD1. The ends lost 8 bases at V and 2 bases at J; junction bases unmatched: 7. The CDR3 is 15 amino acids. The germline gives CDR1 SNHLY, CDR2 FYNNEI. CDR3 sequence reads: CASSRDRGNTDTQYS. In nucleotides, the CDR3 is TGTGCCAGCTCTAGGGACAGGGGTAACACAGATACGCAGTATTCT.

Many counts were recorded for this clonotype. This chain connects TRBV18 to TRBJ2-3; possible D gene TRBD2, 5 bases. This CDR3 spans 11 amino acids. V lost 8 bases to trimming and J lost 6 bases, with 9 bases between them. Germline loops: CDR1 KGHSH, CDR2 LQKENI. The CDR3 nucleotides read TGTGCCAGCAGCCCGGGGGATACGCAGTATTTT. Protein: CASSPGDTQYF. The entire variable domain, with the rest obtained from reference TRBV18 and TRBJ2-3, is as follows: NAGVMQNPRHLVRRRGQEARLRCSPMKGHSHVYWYRQLPEEGLKFMVYLQKENIIDESGMPKERFSAEFPKEGPSILRIQQVVRGDSAAYFCASSPGDTQYFGPGTRLTVL.

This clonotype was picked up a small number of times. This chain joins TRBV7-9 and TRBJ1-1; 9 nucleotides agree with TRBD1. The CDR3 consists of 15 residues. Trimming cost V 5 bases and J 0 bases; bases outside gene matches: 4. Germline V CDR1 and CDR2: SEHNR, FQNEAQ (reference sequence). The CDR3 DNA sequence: TGTGCCAGCAGCCCCCGGGACAGGGTGAACACTGAAGCTTTCTTT. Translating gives CASSPRDRVNTEAFF.

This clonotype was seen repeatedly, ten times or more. In nucleotides, the CDR3 is TGTGCCAGCAGTTTATCCCGCTGGGGGTTCCCAGATACGCAGTATTTT. This sequence encodes CASSLSRWGFPDTQYF. The V gene is TRBV28, the J gene TRBJ2-3, with D possibly being TRBD1 or TRBD2 (5 bases each). Trimming took 1 base from V and 4 from J, leaving 15 bases between them. Per the germline V gene, CDR1 is MDHEN and CDR2 is SYDVKM. This CDR3 region has 16 residues. Variable domain in full (rest from reference TRBV28 and TRBJ2-3): DVKVTQSSRYLVKRTGEKVFLECVQDMDHENMFWYRQDPGLGLRLIYFSYDVKMKEKGDIPEGYSVSREKKERFSLILESASTNQTSMYLCASSLSRWGFPDTQYFGPGTRLTVL.

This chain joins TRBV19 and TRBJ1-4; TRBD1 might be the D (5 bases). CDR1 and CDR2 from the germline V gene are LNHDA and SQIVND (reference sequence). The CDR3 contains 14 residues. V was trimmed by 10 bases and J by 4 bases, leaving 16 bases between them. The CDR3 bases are TGTGCCACAGCGACGACAGCCGGTAATGAAAAACTGTTTTTT. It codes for CATATTAGNEKLFF.

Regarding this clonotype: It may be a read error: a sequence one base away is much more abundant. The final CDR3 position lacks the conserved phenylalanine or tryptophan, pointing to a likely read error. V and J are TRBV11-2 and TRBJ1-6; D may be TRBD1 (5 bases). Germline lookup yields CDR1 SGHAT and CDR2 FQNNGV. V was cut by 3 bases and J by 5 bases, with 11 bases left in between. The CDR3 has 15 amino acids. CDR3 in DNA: TGTGCCAGCAGCTTCAGTCCAGGGAATAATTCACCCCTCCACCTT. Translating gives CASSFSPGNNSPLHL.

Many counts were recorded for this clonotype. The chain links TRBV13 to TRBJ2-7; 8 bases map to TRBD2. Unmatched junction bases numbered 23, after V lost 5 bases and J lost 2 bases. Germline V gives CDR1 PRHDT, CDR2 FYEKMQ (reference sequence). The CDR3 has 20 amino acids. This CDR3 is CASSPPVYAGGGGEAYEQYF. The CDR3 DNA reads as TGTGCCAGCAGCCCCCCCGTCTATGCGGGAGGAGGGGGGGAAGCCTACGAGCAGTACTTC.

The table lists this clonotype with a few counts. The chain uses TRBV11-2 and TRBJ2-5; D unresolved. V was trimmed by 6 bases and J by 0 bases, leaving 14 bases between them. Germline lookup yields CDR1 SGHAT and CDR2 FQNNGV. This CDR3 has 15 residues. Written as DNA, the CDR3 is TGTGCCAGCAGAAGAGACAACCTGTACCAAGAGACCCAGTACTTC. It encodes CASRRDNLYQETQYF.

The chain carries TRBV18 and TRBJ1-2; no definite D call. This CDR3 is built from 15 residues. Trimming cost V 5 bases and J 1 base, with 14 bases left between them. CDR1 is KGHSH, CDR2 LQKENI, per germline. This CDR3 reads CASSSEKTVNYGYTF. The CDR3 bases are TGTGCCAGCTCATCGGAGAAAACAGTTAACTATGGCTACACCTTC.